The TCR beta chain under discussion was sequenced for a study of cytomegalovirus exposure and HLA in healthy donors. Study context: Of 398 genotyped donors, 81% clustered with self-reported Caucasian donors.

Points on this clone: Its target is unknown.

V trimming: 2 bases; J trimming: 5 bases; junction bases outside the gene matches: 3. Germline values: CDR1 MDHEN, CDR2 SYDVKM. The CDR3 is 14 amino acids. Study conclusions and caveats: An observed cluster of highly shared sequence variants was recorded as a likely sequencing artifact.

PCR was performed using 60 Vbeta and 13 Jbeta primers. Assay used: immunoSEQ multiplex PCR; TCRdb lists only in-frame clones, some missing. The sample gives under 150,000 clones, roughly 69% of which show up once; 7.5% to 9.5% is in the top ten. Sample: PBMCs. The receptor was isolated from a middle-aged woman in good health and CMV-seropositive. The V gene is TRBV28, the J gene TRBJ2-7; 10 bases match TRBD1. The CDR3 loop reads CASSLGDRGNEQYF. The CDR3 nucleotides are TGTGCCAGCAGTTTAGGGGACAGGGGTAACGAGCAGTACTTC.